A selection of T cell receptor beta chains follows, all from one sample in a study of CD8+ T cells in alopecia areata. The table came from immunoSEQ multiplex PCR; TCRdb's copy has only in-frame clones and leaves some out. The sample has around 200,000 clones, about 60% seen once. The sequenced sample was CD8+ T cells sorted from blood, obtained at week 24, from a patient treated with tofacitinib. These TCRs come from a human donor with alopecia areata. Each CDR3 is given with its conserved first and last residue. D genes are given only for firm matches. Clone size is not always given. Where it is, it says once, few, many or a class for expanded clones.

d_call | clone_size | j_call | v_call | cdr3_nt | cdr3_aa
TRBD1 | few | TRBJ2-7 | TRBV2 | TGTGCCAGCTTAAGACTGGACAGGCCTACCTACGAGCAGTACTTC | CASLRLDRPTYEQYF
NA | NA | TRBJ2-1 | TRBV14 | TGTGCCAGCAGCCAATACGGCAATGAGCAGTTCTTC | CASSQYGNEQFF
TRBD1 | NA | TRBJ2-7 | TRBV5-1 | TGCGCCAGCAGCTTGGAACTTCCGGGACAGTCCTACGAGCAGTACTTC | CASSLELPGQSYEQYF
NA | once | TRBJ1-2 | TRBV30 | TGTGCCTGGAGTGTAGACTATGGCTACACCTTC | CAWSVDYGYTF
NA | NA | TRBJ2-1 | TRBV5-1 | TGCGCCAGCAGCTTGGGACAGGAGAAGTTCTTC | CASSLGQEKFF
NA | few | TRBJ1-1 | TRBV5-6 | TGTGCCAGCAGCCCTGACCAGCAGGGCAAAGCTTTCTTT | CASSPDQQGKAFF
NA | NA | TRBJ1-2 | TRBV9 | TGTGCCAGCAGCCCCCCGGGCTATGGCTACACCTTC | CASSPPGYGYTF
NA | NA | TRBJ2-1 | TRBV27 | TGTGCCAGCAGTTTATCCGTCGGGGCGGTACGAGACAATGAGCAGTTCTTC | CASSLSVGAVRDNEQFF
NA | NA | TRBJ2-7 | TRBV2 | TGTGCCAGCACCTTGGGGTCCTACGAGCAGTACTTC | CASTLGSYEQYF
TRBD2 | NA | TRBJ2-5 | TRBV29-1 | TGCAGCGTTCACGACCTGTTAGCGGGGGACCAAGAGACCCAGTACTTC | CSVHDLLAGDQETQYF
NA | few | TRBJ2-5 | TRBV29-1 | TGCAGCGTCGAGGACCGGCACCAAGAGACCCAGTACTTC | CSVEDRHQETQYF
NA | NA | TRBJ2-3 | TRBV13 | TGTGCCAGCAGCCCATCGTTAAATACGCAGTATTTT | CASSPSLNTQYF
TRBD1 | few | TRBJ2-5 | TRBV19 | TGTGCCAGTACGGAGACAGGGGAGACCCAGTACTTC | CASTETGETQYF
NA | NA | TRBJ2-3 | TRBV4-1 | TGCGCCAGCAGCCCATACACCACTAGCACAGATACGCAGTATTTT | CASSPYTTSTDTQYF
TRBD1 | NA | TRBJ2-5 | TRBV13 | TGTGCCAGCAGCTTAGGACGGACAGGGGGAGAGACCCAGTACTTC | CASSLGRTGGETQYF
NA | NA | TRBJ2-5 | TRBV28 | TGTGCCAGCAGTTTAAGGCAGACTCGCCAAGAGACCCAGTACTTC | CASSLRQTRQETQYF
NA | NA | TRBJ2-5 | TRBV10-3 | TGTGCCATCGGGGGGCCACAGACCCAGTACTTC | CAIGGPQTQYF
NA | NA | TRBJ2-4 | TRBV2 | TGTGCCAGCACGGGCGGTCGGGAAAACATTCAGTACTTC | CASTGGRENIQYF
NA | NA | TRBJ2-2 | TRBV7-3 | TGTGCCAGCAGCTTAACGGGCAGCACCGGGGAGCTGTTTTTT | CASSLTGSTGELFF
NA | once | TRBJ2-5 | TRBV13 | TGTGCCAGCAGCCAAGGGACCCGGGAGACCCAGTACTTC | CASSQGTRETQYF
NA | NA | TRBJ2-1 | TRBV11-1 | TGTGCCAGCAGTCCCCCGGACACCAGCTCCTACAATGAGCAGTTCTTC | CASSPPDTSSYNEQFF
NA | NA | TRBJ2-3 | TRBV11-2 | TGTGCCAGCAGCTCCCGACTAGGCACAGATACGCAGTATTTT | CASSSRLGTDTQYF
NA | few | TRBJ1-1 | TRBV29-1 | TGCAGCGTGTTGGGAAGGGATCGGGAGGCTTTCTTT | CSVLGRDREAFF
NA | once | TRBJ1-1 | TRBV7-9 | TGTGCCAGCAGCACCGGGAACATTAGATCTCTCTTT | CASSTGNIRSLF
TRBD1 | NA | TRBJ1-6 | TRBV28 | TGTGCCAGCAGTCCCCCCGGGACAGGGAATTCACCCCTCCACTTT | CASSPPGTGNSPLHF
TRBD1 | NA | TRBJ1-6 | TRBV30 | TGTGCCTGGACCGGGGGTGGGGGACAGTTCACCTATAATTCACCCCTCCACTTT | CAWTGGGGQFTYNSPLHF
NA | few | TRBJ1-1 | TRBV29-1 | TGCAGCGTTCAGGAACCGCAGGGTAACGCTGAAGCTTTCTTT | CSVQEPQGNAEAFF
NA | few | TRBJ2-2 | TRBV7-9 | TGTGCCAGCAGCTTAGACGGTCTTCACGGGGAGCTGTTTTTT | CASSLDGLHGELFF
TRBD1 | few | TRBJ1-2 | TRBV7-9 | TGTGCCAGCAGCTCTCACCCGGGACAGGGGTTTGGCTACACCTTC | CASSSHPGQGFGYTF
TRBD1 | NA | TRBJ2-3 | TRBV4-1 | TGCGCCAGCAGGGGGACAGGGAGGGATACGCAGTATTTT | CASRGTGRDTQYF
NA | few | TRBJ1-2 | TRBV29-1 | TGCAGCGTTGCCAGTAACTATGGCTACACCTTC | CSVASNYGYTF
TRBD1 | NA | TRBJ2-6 | TRBV25-1 | TGTGCCAGCAGCGCCGGGACAGGGGGCGCTGGGGCCAACGTCCTGACTTTC | CASSAGTGGAGANVLTF
NA | few | TRBJ2-7 | TRBV5-1 | TGCGCCAGCAGCTCAACATCCTACGAGCAGTACTTC | CASSSTSYEQYF
TRBD1 | few | TRBJ2-7 | TRBV7-6 | TGTGCCAGCAGCCAAGGACAGGGTCCCTACGAGCAGTACTTC | CASSQGQGPYEQYF
NA | NA | TRBJ2-5 | TRBV4-2 | TGTGCCAGCAGCCAAGAAAGCTGGACGGCTCACCAAGAGACCCAGTACTTC | CASSQESWTAHQETQYF
TRBD1 | NA | TRBJ2-7 | TRBV11-2 | TGTGCCAGCAGCTTGGGACAGGGTACCTACGAGCAGTACTTC | CASSLGQGTYEQYF
TRBD1 | few | TRBJ1-1 | TRBV29-1 | TGCAGCGTTGTGGACAGGGGGAACACTGAAGCTTTCTTT | CSVVDRGNTEAFF
NA | NA | TRBJ2-1 | TRBV27 | TGTGCCAGCAGTCCCAGCCTAGGGACGCCTAACAATGAGCAGTTCTTC | CASSPSLGTPNNEQFF
NA | few | TRBJ2-1 | TRBV30 | TGTGCCTGGAGTGGTACAGGGAGCTACAATGAGCAGTTCTTC | CAWSGTGSYNEQFF
NA | NA | TRBJ2-3 | TRBV6-6 | TGTGCCAGCAGTTACTCCGCCTGCTCAGATACGCAGTATTTT | CASSYSACSDTQYF
NA | NA | TRBJ1-2 | TRBV4-1 | TGCGCCAGCAGCCACAGGAATGGCTACACCTTC | CASSHRNGYTF
NA | NA | TRBJ1-1 | TRBV29-1 | TGCAGCGTTCAGGGTTTAAGCCCTGAAGCTTTCTTT | CSVQGLSPEAFF
NA | NA | TRBJ2-5 | TRBV9 | TGTGCCAGCAGCCCGTACCCTCTCGAGGGGAAAGAGACCCAGTACTTC | CASSPYPLEGKETQYF
TRBD1 | NA | TRBJ2-2 | TRBV13 | TGTGCCAGCAGCTCGCGACAGGGGGCTATCACCGGGGAGCTGTTTTTT | CASSSRQGAITGELFF
NA | NA | TRBJ1-5 | TRBV12-5 | TGTGCTAGCCTTGGTGGCAATCAGCCCCAGCATTTT | CASLGGNQPQHF
TRBD1 | NA | TRBJ1-2 | TRBV2 | TGTGCCAGCAGTGCGGGGACAGGGGTTAACTATGGCTACACCTTC | CASSAGTGVNYGYTF
NA | NA | TRBJ2-1 | TRBV4-1 | TGCGCCAGCAGCCAGGGTCGTGAGCAGTTCTTC | CASSQGREQFF
NA | NA | TRBJ1-6 | TRBV28 | TGTGCCAGCAGTTTTTCCTCCCCCCTCCACTTT | CASSFSSPLHF
NA | NA | TRBJ1-6 | TRBV6-5 | TGTGCCAGCGTGGATCCACAGTCGACCCTCCACTTT | CASVDPQSTLHF
NA | NA | TRBJ1-2 | TRBV6-5 | TGTGCCAGCAGTTCCGGGGCAGATCCTATTGGCTACACCTTC | CASSSGADPIGYTF